The 20 T cell receptor beta chains below come from one sample, sequenced in a study of shared clonotypes between healthy human individuals. Only in-frame clones appear in the TCRdb table, and some are missing; sequencing was by immunoSEQ multiplex PCR. The sample includes 1.5 million to 2.5 million clones, about 95% of them seen just once. Cells designated naive CD8 were CD45RO-negative and were positively selected for CCR7, with terminally differentiated effector memory CD45RA+ cells excluded. The sample was naive CD8+ T cells sorted from blood. The receptors here all came from a man aged 18-30 years in good health.

This chain links TRBV7-8 with TRBJ2-2; D ambiguous. Trimming took 5 bases from V and 1 from J, leaving 8 bases between them. The germline CDR1 and CDR2 sequences are SGHVS and FQNEAQ. The CDR3 is made up of 14 amino acids. The CDR3 DNA reads as TGTGCCAGCAGCCCGGCGGAGAACACCGGGGAGCTGTTTTTT. Translated: CASSPAENTGELFF.

V and J are TRBV6-1 and TRBJ1-1; D is unresolved. V lost 5 bases to trimming and J lost 2 bases, with 12 bases between them. The length of the CDR3 is 14 residues. The germline CDR1 and CDR2 sequences are MNHNS and SASEGT. The CDR3 DNA is TGTGCCAGCAGTCGACTTGATGGTAACACTGAAGCTTTCTTT. Translation gives CASSRLDGNTEAFF.

This clone was counted once. V is TRBV19 and J is TRBJ2-1; 10 positions agree with TRBD2. Trimming cost V 8 bases and J 7 bases; bases outside gene matches: 8. There are 14 residues in the CDR3. Germline-derived CDR1 and CDR2 are LNHDA and SQIVND (reference sequence). CDR3 nucleotides: TGTGCCAGTTTAGGGACTAGCGCCGCGAATGAGCAGTTCTTC. Its protein is CASLGTSAANEQFF.

The CDR3 region is CASSHEQGTSSYEQYF. In DNA, the CDR3 is TGCGCCAGCAGCCATGAACAGGGAACGAGCTCCTACGAGCAGTACTTC. V is TRBV4-1 and J is TRBJ2-7; D is perhaps TRBD1 (6 bases). The V gene's germline CDR1 is MGHRA and CDR2 YSYEKL. The CDR3 extends over 16 amino acids. Trimming removed 3 bases at V and 0 bases at J, with 15 bases between.

The rearrangement joins TRBV2 to TRBJ1-4, with 8 bases that match TRBD1. With V trimmed by 6 bases and J by 5 bases, 11 bases remained unmatched. This CDR3 region has 16 residues. Looked up from germline, CDR1 is SNHLY and CDR2 is FYNNEI. CDR3 nucleotide sequence: TGTGCCAGCAGGTCTGACAGGGGAGGGGTGAATGAAAAACTGTTTTTT. It translates to CASRSDRGGVNEKLFF.

The chain is built from TRBV7-2 and TRBJ2-7; 10 bases align to TRBD2. Germline loops: CDR1 SGHTA, CDR2 FQGNSA. J lost 5 bases, V lost 1 base, and 5 bases had no gene match. This CDR3 contains 15 residues. This chain's CDR3 is CASSLEAGGPHEQYF. The CDR3 DNA reads as TGTGCCAGCAGCTTAGAAGCGGGAGGGCCCCACGAGCAGTACTTC.

This rearrangement joins TRBV30 to TRBJ1-1; D gene uncertain. From germline, CDR1 is GTSNPN and CDR2 SVGIG (reference sequence). V was trimmed by 0 bases and J by 4 bases, leaving 9 bases between them. This CDR3 spans 13 amino acids. CDR3 sequence: CAWSVGVITEAFF. The CDR3 DNA is TGTGCCTGGAGTGTTGGAGTGATCACTGAAGCTTTCTTT.

V usage is TRBV27 and J usage is TRBJ1-2, with a possible D match to TRBD1 (6 bases). CDR1 MNHEY and CDR2 SMNVEV come from the germline V gene (reference sequence). V was cut by 8 bases and J by 6 bases, with 19 bases left in between. The CDR3 is made up of 14 amino acids. CDR3 sequence: CASGNRVGVDGYTF. The DNA of the CDR3 is TGTGCCAGCGGGAACAGGGTGGGAGTGGATGGCTACACCTTC.

The chain is built from TRBV7-8 and TRBJ2-6, with a weak D call TRBD2 (6 bases). Trimming left V 0 bases short and J 4 bases short, with 13 bases between. Germline V gene data show CDR1 as SGHVS and CDR2 as FQNEAQ. CDR3 length: 17 amino acids. CDR3 sequence: CASSLAQSGDGANVLTF. The DNA for the CDR3 is TGTGCCAGCAGCTTAGCGCAATCGGGGGACGGGGCCAACGTCCTGACTTTC.

The rearrangement joins TRBV27 to TRBJ1-5; no firm D call. CDR3 length: 13 residues. With 4 bases removed from V and 0 bases from J, the gap between germline ends came to 4 bases. CDR1 and CDR2 (germline): MNHEY, SMNVEV (reference sequence). CDR3 nucleotide sequence: TGTGCCAGCAGTTGGTATAGCAATCAGCCCCAGCATTTT. This translates into CASSWYSNQPQHF.

This clone was recorded once. This sample also contains other DNA sequences that code for the same CDR3. The V call is TRBV5-1, the J call TRBJ1-2, with TRBD1 matching over 9 bases. CDR3 length: 13 amino acids. V trimming: 3 bases; J trimming: 5 bases; junction bases outside the gene matches: 2. The germline V gene has CDR1 SGHRS and CDR2 YFSETQ. The CDR3: CASSYGTGYGYTF. CDR3 bases: TGCGCCAGCAGCTATGGGACAGGGTATGGCTACACCTTC.

The J gene is TRBJ2-1, the V gene TRBV2; TRBD2 matches at 8 bases. J lost 9 bases, V lost 3 bases, and 10 bases had no gene match. The germline V gene has CDR1 SNHLY and CDR2 FYNNEI. The CDR3 totals 15 residues. The CDR3 is CASSDMGLGSAEQFF. CDR3 sequence (DNA): TGTGCCAGCAGTGATATGGGACTAGGGTCGGCTGAGCAGTTCTTC.

The chain joins TRBV6-1 to TRBJ2-7; D not certain. This CDR3 spans 14 amino acids. Germline V gene sequence: CDR1 MNHNS, CDR2 SASEGT. Trimming removed 0 bases at V and 1 base at J, with 7 bases between. The CDR3 DNA reads as TGTGCCAGCAGTGAAGCGCTGGGGTCCTACGAGCAGTACTTC. It encodes CASSEALGSYEQYF.

The V call is TRBV27, the J call TRBJ1-1, with no clear D. CDR1 is MNHEY, CDR2 SMNVEV, per germline (reference sequence). The CDR3 covers 15 residues. V lost 3 bases and J lost 4, with 15 bases in between. The CDR3 nucleotides are TGTGCCAGCAGTTTTTCTGTAGAGGGAACCACTGAAGCTTTCTTT. It specifies CASSFSVEGTTEAFF.

The rearrangement uses TRBV7-8 and TRBJ2-3, with 16 bases fitting TRBD2. Germline lookup yields CDR1 SGHVS and CDR2 FQNEAQ. This CDR3 comprises 16 residues. The ends lost 3 bases at V and 4 bases at J; junction bases unmatched: 1. The CDR3 protein is CASSLGLAGGADTQYF. CDR3 nucleotides: TGTGCCAGCAGCTTGGGACTAGCGGGAGGGGCAGATACGCAGTATTTT.

This chain connects TRBV6-4 to TRBJ2-1; 13 bases fit TRBD2. V shed 6 bases and J 7 bases; nucleotides not matched to a gene: 12. Germline CDR1 MRHNA, CDR2 SNTAGT. The CDR3 is 17 amino acids. CDR3: CASSPRLAGGRLNEQFF. The CDR3 nucleotides read TGTGCCAGCAGCCCCCGACTAGCGGGGGGCAGGCTGAATGAGCAGTTCTTC.

V and J are TRBV19 and TRBJ1-6; D may be TRBD1 (6 bases). The germline V and J ends were trimmed by 4 bases and 10 bases, with 20 bases remaining between them. CDR3 length: 16 amino acids. Looked up from germline, CDR1 is LNHDA and CDR2 is SQIVND (reference sequence). CDR3 loop: CASSTRIGGLGSPLHF. The CDR3, as DNA: TGTGCCAGTAGTACCCGAATTGGGGGGCTGGGATCACCCCTCCACTTT.

The gene calls are TRBV9 and TRBJ2-4, with 7 bases identical to TRBD1. This CDR3 is built from 13 residues. V dropped 4 bases and J dropped 6; count of bases not matched to a gene: 4. CDR1 and CDR2 (germline): SGDLS, YYNGEE. Written as DNA, the CDR3 is TGTGCCAGCAGCCCGGCAGGGGGAAACATTCAGTACTTC. It specifies CASSPAGGNIQYF.

The rearrangement links TRBV10-3 to TRBJ2-1, with 11 positions matching TRBD2. The CDR3 consists of 16 residues. Unmatched junction bases numbered 5, after V lost 7 bases and J lost 0 bases. Germline V gene lookup returns CDR1 ENHRY and CDR2 SYGVKD. The CDR3 sequence: CAITGTSGNSYNEQFF. The CDR3 DNA follows: TGTGCCATCACTGGGACTAGCGGAAACTCCTACAATGAGCAGTTCTTC.

J is TRBJ1-2 and V is TRBV5-4; possible D gene TRBD1, 6 bases. This CDR3 comprises 18 residues. CDR1 SGHNT and CDR2 YYREEE come from the germline V gene (reference sequence). V lost 2 bases and J 0 bases, leaving 20 bases between the germline ends. The CDR3 spells CASSFRGAPRIANYGYTF. The CDR3 DNA reads as TGTGCCAGCAGCTTTCGGGGGGCGCCCCGAATAGCTAACTATGGCTACACCTTC.